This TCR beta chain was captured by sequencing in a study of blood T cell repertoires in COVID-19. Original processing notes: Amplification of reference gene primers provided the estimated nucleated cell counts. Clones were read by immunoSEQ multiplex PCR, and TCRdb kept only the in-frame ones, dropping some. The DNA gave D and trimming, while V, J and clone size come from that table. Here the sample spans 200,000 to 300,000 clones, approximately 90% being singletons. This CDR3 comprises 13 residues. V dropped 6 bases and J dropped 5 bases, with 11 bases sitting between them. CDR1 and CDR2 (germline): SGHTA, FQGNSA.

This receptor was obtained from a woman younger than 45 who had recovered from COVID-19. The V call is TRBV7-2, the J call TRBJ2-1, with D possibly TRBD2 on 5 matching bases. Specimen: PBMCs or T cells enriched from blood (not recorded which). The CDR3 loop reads CASSPRGNNEQFF. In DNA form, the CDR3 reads TGTGCCAGCAGTCCTCGGGGAAACAATGAGCAGTTCTTC.